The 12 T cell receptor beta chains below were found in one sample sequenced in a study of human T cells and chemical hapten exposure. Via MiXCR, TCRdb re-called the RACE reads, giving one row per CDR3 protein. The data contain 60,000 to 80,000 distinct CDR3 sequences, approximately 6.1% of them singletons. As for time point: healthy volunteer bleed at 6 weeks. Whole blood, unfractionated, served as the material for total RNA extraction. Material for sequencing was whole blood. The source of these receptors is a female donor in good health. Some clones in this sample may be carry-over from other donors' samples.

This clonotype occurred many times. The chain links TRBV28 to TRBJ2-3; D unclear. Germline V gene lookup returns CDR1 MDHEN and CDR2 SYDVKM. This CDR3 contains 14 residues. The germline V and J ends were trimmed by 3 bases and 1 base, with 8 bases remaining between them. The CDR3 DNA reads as TGTGCCAGCAGTTTGTCTACCGGCACAGATACGCAGTATTTT. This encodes CASSLSTGTDTQYF.

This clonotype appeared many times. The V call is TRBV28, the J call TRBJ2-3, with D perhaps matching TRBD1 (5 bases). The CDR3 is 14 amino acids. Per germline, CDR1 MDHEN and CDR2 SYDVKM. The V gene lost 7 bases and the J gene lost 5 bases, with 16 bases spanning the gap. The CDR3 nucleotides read TGTGCCAGCAAGCAGGGCCTAGTGGGAGATACGCAGTATTTT. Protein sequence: CASKQGLVGDTQYF.

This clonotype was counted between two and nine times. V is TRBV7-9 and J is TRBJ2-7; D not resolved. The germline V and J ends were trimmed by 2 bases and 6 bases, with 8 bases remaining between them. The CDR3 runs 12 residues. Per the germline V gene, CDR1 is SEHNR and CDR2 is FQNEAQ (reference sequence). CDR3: CASSLSLVEQYF. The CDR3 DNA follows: TGTGCCAGCAGCTTATCCCTAGTCGAGCAGTACTTC.

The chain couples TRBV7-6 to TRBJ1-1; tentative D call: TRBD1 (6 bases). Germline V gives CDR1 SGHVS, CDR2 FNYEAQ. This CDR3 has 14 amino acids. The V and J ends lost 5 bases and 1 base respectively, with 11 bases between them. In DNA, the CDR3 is TGTGCCAGCAGCCCAGGGGCCGAGAACACTGAAGCTTTCTTT. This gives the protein CASSPGAENTEAFF.

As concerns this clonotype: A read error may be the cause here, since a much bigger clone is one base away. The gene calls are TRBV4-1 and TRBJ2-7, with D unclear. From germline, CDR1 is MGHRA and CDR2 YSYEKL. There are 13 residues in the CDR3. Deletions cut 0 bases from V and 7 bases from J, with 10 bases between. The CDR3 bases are TGCGCCAGCAGCCAAGATAGGTGCTGGGAGCAGTACTTC. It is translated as CASSQDRCWEQYF.

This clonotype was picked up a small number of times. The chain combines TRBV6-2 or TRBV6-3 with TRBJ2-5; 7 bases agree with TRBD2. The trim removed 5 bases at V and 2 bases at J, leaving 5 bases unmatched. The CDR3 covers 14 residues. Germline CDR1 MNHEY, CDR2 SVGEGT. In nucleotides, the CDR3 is TGTGCCAGCAGTCTACTAGCGATGCAAGAGACCCAGTACTTC. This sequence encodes CASSLLAMQETQYF.

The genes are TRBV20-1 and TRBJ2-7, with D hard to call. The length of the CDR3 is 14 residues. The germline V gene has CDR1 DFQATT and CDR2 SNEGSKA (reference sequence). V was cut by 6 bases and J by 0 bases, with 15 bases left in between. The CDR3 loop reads CSAQLAFSSYEQYF. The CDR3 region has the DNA TGCAGTGCCCAACTGGCATTCTCCTCCTACGAGCAGTACTTC.

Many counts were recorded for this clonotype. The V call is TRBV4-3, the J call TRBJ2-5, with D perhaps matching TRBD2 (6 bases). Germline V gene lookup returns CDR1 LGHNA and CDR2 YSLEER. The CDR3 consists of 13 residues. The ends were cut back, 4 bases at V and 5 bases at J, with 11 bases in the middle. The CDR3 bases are TGCGCCAGCAGCCCGACTAGTTCCGAGACCCAGTACTTC. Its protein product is CASSPTSSETQYF.

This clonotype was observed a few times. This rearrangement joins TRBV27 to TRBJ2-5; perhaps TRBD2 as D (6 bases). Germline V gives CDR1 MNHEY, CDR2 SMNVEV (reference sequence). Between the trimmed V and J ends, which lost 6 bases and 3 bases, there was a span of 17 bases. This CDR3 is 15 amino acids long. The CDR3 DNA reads TGTGCCAGCAGGGCGGGACTCCCTCAAGAAGAGACCCAGTACTTC. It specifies CASRAGLPQEETQYF.

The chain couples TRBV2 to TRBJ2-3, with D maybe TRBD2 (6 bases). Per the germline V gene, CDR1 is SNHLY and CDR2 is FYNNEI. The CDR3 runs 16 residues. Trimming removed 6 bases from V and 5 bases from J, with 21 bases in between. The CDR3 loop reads CASRARLGTAGDTQYF. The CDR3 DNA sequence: TGTGCCAGCAGGGCTAGACTAGGGACGGCAGGAGATACGCAGTATTTT.

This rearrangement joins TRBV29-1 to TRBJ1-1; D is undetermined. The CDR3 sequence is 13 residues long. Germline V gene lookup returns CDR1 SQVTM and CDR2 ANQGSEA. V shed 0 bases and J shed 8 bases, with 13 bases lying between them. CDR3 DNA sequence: TGCAGCGTTGAAGAGTCTTCGTCGACGGAAGCTTTCTTT. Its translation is CSVEESSSTEAFF. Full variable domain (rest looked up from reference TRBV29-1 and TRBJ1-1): SAVISQKPSRDICQRGTSLTIQCQVDSQVTMMFWYRQQPGQSLTLIATANQGSEATYESGFVIDKFPISRPNLTFSTLTVSNMSPEDSSIYLCSVEESSSTEAFFGQGTRLTVV.

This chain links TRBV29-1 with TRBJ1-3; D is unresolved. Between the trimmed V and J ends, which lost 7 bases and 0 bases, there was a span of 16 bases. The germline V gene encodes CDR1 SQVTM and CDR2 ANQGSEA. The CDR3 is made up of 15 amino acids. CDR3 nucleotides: TGCAGCGCACTATCTTACGCGGACTCTGGAAACACCATATATTTT. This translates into CSALSYADSGNTIYF.